This T cell receptor beta chain was sequenced for a study of blood T cells in healthy people across ages. Study-level results: Diversity figures based on one million T cells were deemed too low.

Trimming pared 2 bases from V and 4 bases from J, leaving 8 bases between. The CDR3 has 13 amino acids. Looked up from germline, CDR1 is DFQATT and CDR2 is SNEGSKA (reference sequence). The authors ran a second PCR of roughly 6 to 12 cycles using a sample-barcoded 5' primer and a J-beta primer mix. The study obtained at least 3 million CDR3-containing paired-end reads from every sample. TCRdb re-analysed the 5' RACE reads in MiXCR, keeping a single row per CDR3 protein. The sample yields about 780,000 distinct CDR3 sequences, approximately 24% seen once. This clonotype was seen only a few times. Antigen: not known. The same data also went into a second study, on T cells of mothers and their children. This second study says: Every mother supplied over 9 million TCR beta CDR3 reads and every child a few million.

This receptor was obtained from a boy younger than 18 in good health. This chain joins TRBV20-1 and TRBJ1-4; D is possibly TRBD1 (5 bases). Sequenced: blood. The chain's CDR3 is CSARLGGNEKLFF. The CDR3 region has the DNA TGCAGTGCTAGACTGGGGGGTAATGAAAAACTGTTTTTT.